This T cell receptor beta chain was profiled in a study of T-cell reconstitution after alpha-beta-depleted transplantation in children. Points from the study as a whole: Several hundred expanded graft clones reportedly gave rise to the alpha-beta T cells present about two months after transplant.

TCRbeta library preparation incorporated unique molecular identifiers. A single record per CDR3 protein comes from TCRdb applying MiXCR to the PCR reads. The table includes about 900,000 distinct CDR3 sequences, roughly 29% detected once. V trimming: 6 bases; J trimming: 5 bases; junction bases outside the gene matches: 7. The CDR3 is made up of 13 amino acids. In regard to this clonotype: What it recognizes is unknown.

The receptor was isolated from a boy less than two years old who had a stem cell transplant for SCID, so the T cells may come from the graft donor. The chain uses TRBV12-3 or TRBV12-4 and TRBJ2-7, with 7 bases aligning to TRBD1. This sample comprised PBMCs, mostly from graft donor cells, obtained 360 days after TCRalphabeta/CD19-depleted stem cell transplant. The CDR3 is CASRRQGGNEQYF. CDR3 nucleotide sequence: TGTGCCAGCAGGCGACAGGGCGGCAACGAGCAGTACTTC.